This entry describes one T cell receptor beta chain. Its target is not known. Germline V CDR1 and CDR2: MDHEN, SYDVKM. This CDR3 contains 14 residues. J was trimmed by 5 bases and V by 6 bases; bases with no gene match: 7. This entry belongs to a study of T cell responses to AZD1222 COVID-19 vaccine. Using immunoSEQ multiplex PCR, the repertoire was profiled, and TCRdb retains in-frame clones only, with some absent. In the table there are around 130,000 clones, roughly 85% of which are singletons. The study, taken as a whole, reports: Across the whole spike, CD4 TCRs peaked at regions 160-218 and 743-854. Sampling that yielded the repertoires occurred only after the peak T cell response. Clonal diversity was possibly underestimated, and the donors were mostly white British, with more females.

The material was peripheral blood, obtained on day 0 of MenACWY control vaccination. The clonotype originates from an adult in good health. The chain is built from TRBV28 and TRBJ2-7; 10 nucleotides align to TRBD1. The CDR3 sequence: CASSPLGTGDEQYF. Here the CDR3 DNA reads TGTGCCAGCAGCCCCCTGGGGACAGGGGACGAGCAGTACTTC.